One and the same sample provided the 6 T cell receptor beta chains below, sequenced in a study of T-cell memory formation after mild COVID-19. TCRdb ran MiXCR on the 5' RACE reads and lists one entry per CDR3 protein. This sample has about 430,000 distinct CDR3 sequences, with about 24% found just once. Input material: PBMCs or a T cell subset sorted from them (not recorded which). Receptors originate from an adult woman who had mild COVID-19 (a few samples of this study predate the infection). Cell type and time point are not known.

In its sample, this clonotype was seen many times. The rearrangement joins TRBV20-1 to TRBJ2-1, with 9 bases aligning to TRBD2. CDR3 length: 16 amino acids. Germline V gene data show CDR1 as DFQATT and CDR2 as SNEGSKA (reference sequence). J lost 6 bases, V lost 3 bases, and 12 bases had no gene match. The CDR3 sequence: CSARDQAGLATNEQFF. The CDR3 coding sequence is TGCAGTGCTAGGGATCAAGCGGGACTAGCAACCAATGAGCAGTTCTTC.

The chain is built from TRBV6-6 and TRBJ1-2; no clear D. Germline V gives CDR1 MNHNY, CDR2 SVGAGI (reference sequence). Deletions cut 9 bases from V and 3 bases from J, with 8 bases between. The CDR3 consists of 11 residues. Here the CDR3 DNA reads TGTGCCAGTAGGACGTACTATGGCTACACCTTC. Translating it yields CASRTYYGYTF.

A few counts support this clonotype. The CDR3 region is CASSPGLTEAFF. The CDR3 DNA reads as TGTGCCAGCTCACCCGGCCTCACTGAAGCTTTCTTT. J is TRBJ1-1 and V is TRBV18; D unresolved. Deletions cut 3 bases from V and 4 bases from J, with 6 bases between. Per the germline V gene, CDR1 is KGHSH and CDR2 is LQKENI. The CDR3 extends over 12 amino acids.

This clonotype occurred many times. V gene TRBV5-1 combines with J gene TRBJ2-7, with 8 bases aligning to TRBD2. The CDR3 totals 14 residues. V lost 4 bases, J lost 0 bases, and 3 bases stayed unmatched. Germline CDR1 SGHRS, CDR2 YFSETQ. The CDR3 DNA is TGCGCCAGCAGCCAGAGCGGGAGCTCCTACGAGCAGTACTTC. It yields the protein CASSQSGSSYEQYF.

The rearrangement links TRBV2 to TRBJ2-5; D uncertain. The ends were cut back, 4 bases at V and 0 bases at J, with 9 bases in the middle. Germline CDR1 and CDR2: SNHLY and FYNNEI. The CDR3 contains 14 residues. The CDR3 reads CASSVLHHQETQYF. CDR3 in DNA: TGTGCCAGCAGTGTACTTCACCACCAAGAGACCCAGTACTTC.

V is TRBV29-1 and J is TRBJ2-7, with TRBD2 matching over 11 bases. CDR1 is SQVTM, CDR2 ANQGSEA, per germline. The CDR3 runs 14 residues. J lost 2 bases, V lost 4 bases, and 4 bases had no gene match. CDR3 region: CSVVGTSGAYEQYF. The CDR3 region has the DNA TGCAGCGTTGTAGGGACTAGCGGAGCCTACGAGCAGTACTTC.